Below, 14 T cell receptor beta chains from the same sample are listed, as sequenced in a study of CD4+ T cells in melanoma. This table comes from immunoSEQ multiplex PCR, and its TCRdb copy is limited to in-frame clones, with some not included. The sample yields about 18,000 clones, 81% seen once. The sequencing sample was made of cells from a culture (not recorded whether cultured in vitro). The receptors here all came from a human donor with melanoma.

The CDR3 protein is CASRETGGSEAFF. The CDR3 coding sequence is TGTGCCAGCAGGGAGACAGGGGGCTCTGAAGCTTTCTTT. The chain uses TRBV6-1 and TRBJ1-1, with 10 bases lining up with TRBD1. Germline V CDR1 and CDR2: MNHNS, SASEGT. The CDR3 is made up of 13 amino acids. Unmatched junction bases numbered 4, after V lost 6 bases and J lost 6 bases.

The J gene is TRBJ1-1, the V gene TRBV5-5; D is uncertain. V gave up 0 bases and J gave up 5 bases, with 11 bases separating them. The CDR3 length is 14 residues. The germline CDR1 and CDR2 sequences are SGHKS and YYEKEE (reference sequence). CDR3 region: CASSLAEAGTEAFF. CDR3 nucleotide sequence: TGTGCCAGCAGCTTGGCAGAGGCGGGGACTGAAGCTTTCTTT. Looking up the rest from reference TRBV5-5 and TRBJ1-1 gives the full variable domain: DAGVTQSPTHLIKTRGQQVTLRCSPISGHKSVSWYQQVLGQGPQFIFQYYEKEERGRGNFPDRFSARQFPNYSSELNVNALLLGDSALYLCASSLAEAGTEAFFGQGTRLTVV.

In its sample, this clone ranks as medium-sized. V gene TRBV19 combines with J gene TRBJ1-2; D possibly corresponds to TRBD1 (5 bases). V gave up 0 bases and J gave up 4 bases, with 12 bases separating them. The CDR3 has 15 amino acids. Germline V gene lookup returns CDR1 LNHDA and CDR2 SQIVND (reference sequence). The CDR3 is CASSIDGAGPYGYTF. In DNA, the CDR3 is TGTGCCAGTAGTATAGACGGCGCGGGGCCCTATGGCTACACCTTC.

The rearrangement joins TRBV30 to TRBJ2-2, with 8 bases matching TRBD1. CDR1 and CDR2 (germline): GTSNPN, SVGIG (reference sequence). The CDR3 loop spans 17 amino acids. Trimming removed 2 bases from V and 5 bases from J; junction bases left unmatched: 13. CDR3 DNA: TGTGCCTGGAGTCGGGGCCGACAGGGGATCGAAACCGGGGAGCTGTTTTTT. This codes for CAWSRGRQGIETGELFF.

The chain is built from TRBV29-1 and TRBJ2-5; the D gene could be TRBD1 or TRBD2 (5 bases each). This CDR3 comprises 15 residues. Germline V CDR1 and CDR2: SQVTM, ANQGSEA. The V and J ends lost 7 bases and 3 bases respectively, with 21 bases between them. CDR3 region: CSDVSSGTPKETQYF. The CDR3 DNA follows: TGCAGCGACGTGTCGTCCGGGACCCCAAAAGAGACCCAGTACTTC.

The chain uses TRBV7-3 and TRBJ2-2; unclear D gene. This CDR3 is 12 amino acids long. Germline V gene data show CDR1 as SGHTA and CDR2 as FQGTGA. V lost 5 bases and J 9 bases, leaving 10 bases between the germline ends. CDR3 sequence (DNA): TGTGCCAGCAGCCTTGCCGGACGGGAGCTGTTTTTT. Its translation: CASSLAGRELFF. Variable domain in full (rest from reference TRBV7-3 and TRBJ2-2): GAGVSQTPSNKVTEKGKYVELRCDPISGHTALYWYRQSLGQGPEFLIYFQGTGAADDSGLPNDRFFAVRPEGSVSTLKIQRTERGDSAVYLCASSLAGRELFFGEGSRLTVL.

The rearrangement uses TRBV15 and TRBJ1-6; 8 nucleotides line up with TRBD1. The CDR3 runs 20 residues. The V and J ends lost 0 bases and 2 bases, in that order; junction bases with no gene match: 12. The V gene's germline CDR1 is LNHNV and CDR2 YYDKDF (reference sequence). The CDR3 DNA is TGTGCCACCAGCAGAGATCGTATGACAGGGGAGATGGCCTATAATTCACCCCTCCACTTT. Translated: CATSRDRMTGEMAYNSPLHF.

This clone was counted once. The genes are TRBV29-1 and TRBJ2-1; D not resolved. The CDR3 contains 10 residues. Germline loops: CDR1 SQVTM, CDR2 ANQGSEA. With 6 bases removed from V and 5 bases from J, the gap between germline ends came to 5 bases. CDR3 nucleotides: TGCAGCGTCTCTAACAATGAGCAGTTCTTC. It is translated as CSVSNNEQFF.

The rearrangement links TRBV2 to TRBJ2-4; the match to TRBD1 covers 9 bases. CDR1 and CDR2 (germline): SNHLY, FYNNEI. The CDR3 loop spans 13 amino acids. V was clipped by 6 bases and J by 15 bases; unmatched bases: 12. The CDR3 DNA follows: TGTGCCAGCAGGGGGACAGGGCTCAGCCCAAGGTACTTC. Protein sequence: CASRGTGLSPRYF.

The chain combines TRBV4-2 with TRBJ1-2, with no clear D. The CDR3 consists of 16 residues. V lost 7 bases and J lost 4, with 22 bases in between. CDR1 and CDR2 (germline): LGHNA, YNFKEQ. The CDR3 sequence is CASNRGLPGKTYGYTF. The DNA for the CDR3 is TGTGCCAGCAACCGTGGCCTACCAGGAAAGACCTATGGCTACACCTTC.

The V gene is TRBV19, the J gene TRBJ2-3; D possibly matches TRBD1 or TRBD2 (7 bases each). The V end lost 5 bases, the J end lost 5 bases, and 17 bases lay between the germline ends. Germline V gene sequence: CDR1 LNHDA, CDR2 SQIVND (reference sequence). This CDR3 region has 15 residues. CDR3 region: CASSPRQGGKDTQYF. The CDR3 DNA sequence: TGTGCCAGTAGTCCACGACAGGGAGGGAAAGATACGCAGTATTTT.

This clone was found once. CDR3 nucleotides: TGTGCCTGGAGTGTAGTCCAGCGGGGGAAGGTCCAAGAGACCCAGTACTTC. Protein sequence: CAWSVVQRGKVQETQYF. The chain employs TRBV30 and TRBJ2-5; 8 bases line up with TRBD2. With 0 bases clipped from V and 1 base from J, the junction kept 10 bases outside the gene matches. The CDR3 spans 17 residues. Germline V lookup: CDR1 GTSNPN, CDR2 SVGIG (reference sequence).

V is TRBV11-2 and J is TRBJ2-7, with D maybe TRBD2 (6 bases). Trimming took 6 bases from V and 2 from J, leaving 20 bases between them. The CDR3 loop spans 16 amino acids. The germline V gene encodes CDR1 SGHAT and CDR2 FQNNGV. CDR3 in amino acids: CASSQIPGLGPYEQYF. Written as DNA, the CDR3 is TGTGCCAGCAGTCAAATCCCGGGACTCGGCCCCTACGAGCAGTACTTC.

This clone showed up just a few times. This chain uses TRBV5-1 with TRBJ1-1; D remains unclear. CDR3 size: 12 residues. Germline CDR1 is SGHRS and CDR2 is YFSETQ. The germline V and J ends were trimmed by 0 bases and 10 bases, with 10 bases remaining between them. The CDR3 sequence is CASSLDGLGAFF. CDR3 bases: TGCGCCAGCAGCTTGGACGGGTTAGGAGCTTTCTTT. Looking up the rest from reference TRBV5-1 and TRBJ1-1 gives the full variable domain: KAGVTQTPRYLIKTRGQQVTLSCSPISGHRSVSWYQQTPGQGLQFLFEYFSETQRNKGNFPGRFSGRQFSNSRSEMNVSTLELGDSALYLCASSLDGLGAFFGQGTRLTVV.